These 3 T cell receptor beta chains were sequenced from one sample in a study of Ad26.COV2.S vaccination and SARS-CoV-2 variants. The method was immunoSEQ multiplex PCR; TCRdb's version includes in-frame clones alone and lacks a portion of them. The repertoire holds 200,000 to 250,000 clones, with around nine tenths as singletons. Treatment specified: 19 received Ad26.COV2.S at low or high dose, single or two shots; 5 received placebo; per-sample allocation not given. Sampling was performed 63 days after the first vaccine or placebo injection. Sequencing was performed on peripheral blood, taken in a trial of Ad26.COV2.S vaccine versus placebo. Receptors originate from a person aged 18-60 years who received the Ad26.COV2.S COVID-19 vaccine or a placebo.

The chain is built from TRBV27 and TRBJ2-3; D perhaps matches TRBD1 (5 bases). The V and J ends lost 5 bases and 11 bases respectively, with 17 bases between them. From germline, CDR1 is MNHEY and CDR2 SMNVEV (reference sequence). The CDR3 contains 13 residues. The CDR3 DNA follows: TGTGCCAGCAGTCCCTCCGCAGGGAAGAAGCAGTATTTT. Translated, it gives CASSPSAGKKQYF.

J is TRBJ2-3 and V is TRBV5-1, with 13 bases aligning to TRBD2. From germline, CDR1 is SGHRS and CDR2 YFSETQ. There are 16 residues in the CDR3. Germline trimming cut 4 bases from V and 4 bases from J; bases unmatched to any gene: 6. CDR3 DNA sequence: TGCGCCAGCAGCGTCACCGGGACTAGCGGGGCAGATACGCAGTATTTT. Translated: CASSVTGTSGADTQYF.

V and J are TRBV18 and TRBJ2-7; D call uncertain. CDR3 length: 14 amino acids. The germline V gene has CDR1 KGHSH and CDR2 LQKENI. The V end was cut by 6 bases, the J end by 5 bases, with 17 bases between. The DNA of the CDR3 is TGTGCCAGCTCTCCCCGGGCCCTGGGTCACGAGCAGTACTTC. Translation: CASSPRALGHEQYF.